The 25 T cell receptor beta chains in this list originate from one sample, sequenced in a study of regulatory T cells in long-lasting Graves disease. Assembly of TCR beta libraries relied on iRepertoire HTBI primers together with Arm-PCR of CDR3 regions. TCRdb passed the multiplex PCR reads through MiXCR, listing each CDR3 protein once. The table includes a few hundred thousand distinct CDR3 sequences, 20% to 25% detected once. The time point was: persistent/refractory GD, antithyroid drugs over 5 years with positive TRAb. The TCR library used RNA extracted from PBMCs. Material: peripheral blood mononuclear cells (PBMCs), obtained when the disease was refractory, from a patient treated with antithyroid drugs. Receptor source: a female donor with Graves disease.

In this sample, this clonotype turned up many times. J is TRBJ1-2 and V is TRBV6-5, with TRBD1 as a possible D gene (6 bases). Germline lookup yields CDR1 MNHEY and CDR2 SVGAGI. V was pared by 2 bases and J by 4 bases, with 14 bases between. The CDR3 is made up of 15 amino acids. Here the CDR3 DNA reads TGTGCCAGCAGTTACGGCGGGGGGCCCGTCTATGGCTACACCTTC. It specifies CASSYGGGPVYGYTF.

The CDR3 sequence: CASSKEVGLVGGQETQYF. The CDR3 DNA reads TGTGCCAGCAGTAAGGAAGTGGGACTAGTGGGAGGTCAAGAGACCCAGTACTTC. V is TRBV9 and J is TRBJ2-5, with 8 bases that match TRBD2. J lost 2 bases, V lost 5 bases, and 17 bases had no gene match. Germline V CDR1 and CDR2: SGDLS, YYNGEE. CDR3 length: 18 amino acids.

This clonotype was observed a few times. The junction shows a germline mismatch at one end, possibly a read error. The chain links TRBV6-1 to TRBJ1-2, with D unresolved. CDR1 and CDR2 (germline): MNHNS, SASEGT. The CDR3 runs 13 residues. The CDR3 spells CASSVEGWGSVAF. The CDR3 DNA is TGTGCCAGCAGTGTAGAGGGCTGGGGATCTGTCGCCTTC.

This clonotype was recorded at least ten times. This sequence joins TRBV12-3 or TRBV12-4 and TRBJ1-4; D unclear. V lost 11 bases and J lost 3, with 10 bases in between. The CDR3 has 12 residues. The CDR3 bases are TGTGCCTCCAGGATTTCTAATGAAAAACTGTTTTTT. Translated: CASRISNEKLFF.

This sequence joins TRBV29-1 and TRBJ1-2; no clear D gene. The CDR3 is 12 residues long. Germline CDR1 and CDR2: SQVTM and ANQGSEA. V gave up 5 bases and J gave up 5 bases, with 12 bases separating them. The CDR3 region is CSVLSEKYGYTF. CDR3 DNA sequence: TGCAGCGTTCTGTCGGAGAAATATGGCTACACCTTC.

This clonotype was detected ten times or more. The chain recombines TRBV6-2 or TRBV6-3 with TRBJ2-7; the D is unclear. Trimming took off 2 bases at V and 4 bases at J, with 6 bases between the two ends. Germline V lookup: CDR1 MNHEY, CDR2 SVGEGT. CDR3 length equals 12 residues. The CDR3 protein is CASSYNQYEQYF. In DNA form, the CDR3 reads TGTGCCAGCAGTTACAATCAGTACGAGCAGTACTTC.

This clonotype was picked up one time. The chain employs TRBV9 and TRBJ2-4; D is uncertain. Trimming shortened V by 3 bases and J by 6 bases, and 19 bases separated the two germline ends. The CDR3 is 16 amino acids. Germline V gene data show CDR1 as SGDLS and CDR2 as YYNGEE. The CDR3 bases are TGTGCCAGCAGCGAACAGCCCGAGGCGAGGCTAAACATTCAGTACTTC. Protein product: CASSEQPEARLNIQYF.

The chain carries TRBV7-9 and TRBJ1-3; no firm D call. V was cut by 1 base and J by 0 bases, with 10 bases left in between. From germline, CDR1 is SEHNR and CDR2 FQNEAQ (reference sequence). The CDR3 runs 16 residues. CDR3 residues: CASSLDSPISGNTIYF. CDR3 DNA: TGTGCCAGCAGCTTAGATTCCCCTATCTCTGGAAACACCATATATTTT.

The V gene is TRBV29-1, the J gene TRBJ2-1, with 7 positions matching TRBD2. The CDR3 loop spans 14 amino acids. The ends lost 3 bases at V and 4 bases at J; junction bases unmatched: 6. The germline CDR1 and CDR2 sequences are SQVTM and ANQGSEA. The CDR3 bases are TGCAGCGTTGAGGGAAGCGGGATATACAATGAGCAGTTCTTC. This codes for CSVEGSGIYNEQFF.

Notes on this clonotype: This clone may be a read error of a much larger clone one base away. This sequence joins TRBV28 and TRBJ1-1, with TRBD1 matching over 7 bases. The CDR3 sequence is 14 residues long. Per germline, CDR1 MDHEN and CDR2 SYDVKM. The CDR3: CASSLGQDYTEALF. The CDR3 bases are TGTGCCAGCAGTCTCGGACAGGACTACACTGAAGCTCTCTTT.

This clonotype was counted a few times. V is TRBV7-9 and J is TRBJ2-2; D remains unclear. V lost 6 bases and J lost 2, with 10 bases in between. The CDR3 runs 14 residues. The germline V gene encodes CDR1 SEHNR and CDR2 FQNEAQ (reference sequence). CDR3 in amino acids: CASRFQENTGELFF. The DNA for the CDR3 is TGTGCCAGCAGATTCCAGGAAAACACCGGGGAGCTGTTTTTT.

V gene TRBV3-1 combines with J gene TRBJ2-2; perhaps TRBD2 as D (6 bases). This CDR3 spans 15 amino acids. Germline V CDR1 and CDR2: LGHDT, YNNKEL (reference sequence). V was trimmed by 2 bases and J by 4 bases, leaving 11 bases between them. CDR3 nucleotide sequence: TGTGCCAGCAGCCAAATGGCGGGGACCACCGGGGAGCTGTTTTTT. Encoded protein: CASSQMAGTTGELFF.

Turning to this clonotype: This sequence may be a read error, since a much larger clone differs from it by one base. The chain couples TRBV7-2 to TRBJ1-2, with a possible D match to TRBD1 (6 bases). The CDR3 runs to 15 residues. The V gene lost 1 base and the J gene lost 0 bases, with 9 bases spanning the gap. Germline CDR1 and CDR2: SGHTA and FQGNSA. CDR3 sequence (DNA): TGTGCCAGCAGCTTAGGGACAGCGACTAACTATGGCTACACCTTC. Translated: CASSLGTATNYGYTF.

V and J are TRBV30 and TRBJ2-7; D remains unclear. There are 11 residues in the CDR3. Trimming pared 3 bases from V and 3 bases from J, leaving 6 bases between. In germline, CDR1 is GTSNPN, CDR2 SVGIG (reference sequence). The CDR3 DNA reads TGTGCCTGGAGCGGAATCTACGAGCAGTACTTC. The encoded protein is CAWSGIYEQYF.

There are a few counts of this clonotype. This rearrangement joins TRBV5-1 to TRBJ2-7; 9 nucleotides align to TRBD1. CDR1 is SGHRS, CDR2 YFSETQ, per germline. J was trimmed by 5 bases and V by 4 bases; bases with no gene match: 10. CDR3 length: 15 amino acids. CDR3 region: CASSPDRGGIDEQYF. DNA of the CDR3: TGCGCCAGCAGCCCAGACAGGGGGGGTATCGACGAGCAGTACTTC.

The chain uses TRBV18 and TRBJ1-4, with D possibly being TRBD1 (5 bases). CDR1 and CDR2 from the germline V gene are KGHSH and LQKENI. The CDR3 covers 17 residues. The ends were cut back, 1 base at V and 6 bases at J, with 18 bases in the middle. This CDR3 reads CASSPRVVGTRDEKLFF. The CDR3 DNA reads as TGTGCCAGCTCACCACGAGTTGTGGGGACTCGGGATGAAAAACTGTTTTTT.

This clonotype was counted at least ten times. The chain joins TRBV2 to TRBJ2-7, with 8 positions matching TRBD2. Germline CDR1 is SNHLY and CDR2 is FYNNEI. The trim removed 2 bases at V and 0 bases at J, leaving 3 bases unmatched. The length of the CDR3 is 15 residues. The DNA of the CDR3 is TGTGCCAGCAGTGAATTTAGCGGGGTCTCCTACGAGCAGTACTTC. Protein: CASSEFSGVSYEQYF.

This clonotype was detected ten times or more. The chain has TRBV6-5 and TRBJ1-2, with D uncertain. CDR1 and CDR2 from the germline V gene are MNHEY and SVGAGI. This CDR3 is 14 amino acids long. The V gene lost 4 bases and the J gene lost 0 bases, with 9 bases spanning the gap. CDR3 sequence reads: CASSWPGSNYGYTF. In nucleotides, the CDR3 is TGTGCCAGCAGTTGGCCGGGGTCTAACTATGGCTACACCTTC.

There are many counts of this clonotype. The chain joins TRBV28 to TRBJ2-7, with 8 bases fitting TRBD1. From germline, CDR1 is MDHEN and CDR2 SYDVKM. This CDR3 region has 17 residues. J gave up 2 bases and V 5 bases, and 14 bases lay outside the gene matches. DNA of the CDR3: TGTGCCAGCAGTCTCCTCACTCGGACAGGGTACCCCTACGAGCAGTACTTC. Residues: CASSLLTRTGYPYEQYF.

The V call is TRBV28, the J call TRBJ1-3; D not certain. The CDR3 covers 14 residues. The germline V and J ends were trimmed by 2 bases and 0 bases, with 5 bases remaining between them. Germline lookup yields CDR1 MDHEN and CDR2 SYDVKM. The CDR3 DNA reads as TGTGCCAGCAGTTTAAGCCGCTCTGGAAACACCATATATTTT. The encoded protein is CASSLSRSGNTIYF.

The sample holds a few counts of this clonotype. V usage is TRBV11-2 and J usage is TRBJ2-7; 9 bases map to TRBD1. The germline V gene encodes CDR1 SGHAT and CDR2 FQNNGV. The CDR3 is made up of 17 amino acids. V trimming: 3 bases; J trimming: 3 bases; junction bases outside the gene matches: 12. CDR3 bases: TGTGCCAGCAGCTTCTCCCCTCGACAGGGGGTGAACTACGAGCAGTACTTC. Amino acids: CASSFSPRQGVNYEQYF. Combining the CDR3 with reference TRBV11-2 and TRBJ2-7 gives the whole variable domain EAGVAQSPRYKIIEKRQSVAFWCNPISGHATLYWYQQILGQGPKLLIQFQNNGVVDDSQLPKDRFSAERLKGVDSTLKIQPAKLEDSAVYLCASSFSPRQGVNYEQYFGPGTRLTVT.

Turning to this clonotype: One base separates it from a far larger clone, so it is likely a read error. This sequence joins TRBV6-1 and TRBJ2-7; 10 bases map to TRBD1. V gave up 6 bases and J gave up 4 bases; unmatched junction bases: 6. CDR1 MNHNS and CDR2 SASEGT come from the germline V gene. This CDR3 is 14 amino acids long. The CDR3 sequence is CASRPGQGLYEQYF. The CDR3 DNA is TGTGCCAGCAGACCGGGACAGGGGTTGTACGAGCAGTACTTC.

Concerning this clonotype: A much larger clone lies a single base off, so this may be a read error. V usage is TRBV28 and J usage is TRBJ2-7; 7 bases map to TRBD1. Germline V lookup: CDR1 MDHEN, CDR2 SYDVKM. CDR3 length: 13 amino acids. Trimming took 7 bases from V and 6 from J; bases not matched to a gene: 9. CDR3 region: CASTPGGTCEQYF. The CDR3 coding sequence is TGTGCCAGCACGCCAGGGGGAACTTGCGAGCAGTACTTC.

In its sample, this clonotype was seen many times. The J gene is TRBJ2-5, the V gene TRBV7-9; 11 nucleotides agree with TRBD1. Germline CDR1 SEHNR, CDR2 FQNEAQ (reference sequence). The CDR3 extends over 15 amino acids. V was pared by 5 bases and J by 5 bases, with 7 bases of the junction left unmatched. This chain's CDR3 is CASSPWTGGFETQYF. CDR3 in DNA: TGTGCCAGCAGCCCGTGGACAGGGGGCTTTGAGACCCAGTACTTC.

This clonotype has a count of ten or more. The V and J genes are TRBV28 and TRBJ2-7; 7 bases match TRBD1. CDR3 length equals 20 residues. Trimming cost V 2 bases and J 1 base; bases outside gene matches: 20. CDR1 is MDHEN, CDR2 SYDVKM, per germline. DNA for the CDR3: TGTGCCAGCAGTTTAGGGCCTACGTTCATCGACAGGGTTGTGTCCTACGAGCAGTACTTC. It specifies CASSLGPTFIDRVVSYEQYF.